One sample yielded the 17 T cell receptor beta chains listed below, sequenced in a study of identical twins. TCRdb used MiXCR to reprocess the 5' RACE reads, holding one entry per CDR3 protein. The sample has approximately 230,000 distinct CDR3 sequences; 11% to 15% are singletons. The sample consisted of memory (CD45RO+) T cells sorted from blood. The receptors here all came from a woman under 30 in good health.

The chain recombines TRBV19 with TRBJ2-3; TRBD2 aligns across 12 bases. The V segment lost 7 bases and the J segment 1 base; nucleotides outside the gene matches: 6. This CDR3 has 16 amino acids. Germline-derived CDR1 and CDR2 are LNHDA and SQIVND (reference sequence). CDR3 nucleotide sequence: TGTGCCAGTACCGAGACTAGCGGGAGACGCACAGATACGCAGTATTTT. Protein: CASTETSGRRTDTQYF.

This clonotype was seen ten or more times. This chain connects TRBV30 to TRBJ2-3; D gene uncertain. CDR1 and CDR2 (germline): GTSNPN, SVGIG (reference sequence). Deletions cut 0 bases from V and 8 bases from J, with 12 bases between. This CDR3 spans 13 amino acids. CDR3 amino acids: CAWSVNSVGTQYF. The CDR3 DNA is TGTGCCTGGAGTGTTAACTCAGTGGGTACGCAGTATTTT.

The table lists this clonotype with many counts. The J gene is TRBJ2-5, the V gene TRBV6-5; D is ambiguous. Germline lookup yields CDR1 MNHEY and CDR2 SVGAGI. Trimming stripped 7 bases from V and 6 bases from J, with 12 bases between. This CDR3 is 12 amino acids long. In nucleotides, the CDR3 is TGTGCCAGCATGAACGTCGGGCAGACCCAGTACTTC. Translating it yields CASMNVGQTQYF.

This clonotype was detected only a few times. The J gene is TRBJ2-1, the V gene TRBV3-1, with D possibly being TRBD2 (6 bases). Per the germline V gene, CDR1 is LGHDT and CDR2 is YNNKEL (reference sequence). There are 14 residues in the CDR3. V was cut by 7 bases and J by 1 base, with 11 bases left in between. CDR3 sequence: CASTPAGSYNEQFF. The CDR3, as DNA: TGTGCCAGCACCCCAGCGGGTTCCTACAATGAGCAGTTCTTC.

The V and J genes are TRBV7-9 and TRBJ2-4; D is uncertain. Germline CDR1 is SEHNR and CDR2 is FQNEAQ (reference sequence). The CDR3 contains 13 residues. The V and J ends lost 3 bases and 4 bases respectively, with 7 bases between them. The CDR3: CASSLAVKNIQYF. DNA of the CDR3: TGTGCCAGCAGCTTGGCAGTTAAAAACATTCAGTACTTC.

In its sample, this clonotype was seen a few times. The gene calls are TRBV20-1 and TRBJ2-3; 7 bases match TRBD2. This CDR3 spans 15 amino acids. Germline CDR1 DFQATT, CDR2 SNEGSKA (reference sequence). J gave up 1 base and V 5 bases, and 9 bases lay outside the gene matches. The CDR3, as DNA: TGCAGTGCTGGAGCTAGCGGACGGGGCACAGATACGCAGTATTTT. This sequence encodes CSAGASGRGTDTQYF.

V usage is TRBV19 and J usage is TRBJ2-2; D is undetermined. The V end was cut by 5 bases, the J end by 1 base, with 11 bases between. Germline V CDR1 and CDR2: LNHDA, SQIVND (reference sequence). This CDR3 is built from 15 residues. CDR3 in amino acids: CASSPTELNTGELFF. The CDR3 nucleotides are TGTGCCAGTAGTCCAACGGAGCTGAACACCGGGGAGCTGTTTTTT.

V is TRBV29-1 and J is TRBJ2-3; 13 bases are a match to TRBD2. The germline V gene has CDR1 SQVTM and CDR2 ANQGSEA. The V gene end was trimmed by 6 bases and the J gene end by 2 bases; junction bases not matched to a gene: 5. This CDR3 comprises 15 residues. The CDR3 protein is CSVCGLAGDTDTQYF. Here the CDR3 DNA reads TGCAGCGTGTGTGGACTAGCGGGGGACACAGATACGCAGTATTTT.

Comments on this clonotype: Relative to the germline gene, one junction end is altered; a read error may explain this. The chain is built from TRBV7-2 and TRBJ2-7, with D possibly matching TRBD2 (5 bases). Germline CDR1 SGHTA, CDR2 FQGNSA. The CDR3 is 15 amino acids. CDR3 residues: CASSLAEERIYEQYF. The CDR3 DNA is TGTGCCAGCAGCCTAGCCGAAGAGCGGATCTACGAGCAGTACTTC.

V and J are TRBV20-1 and TRBJ2-3; TRBD1 agrees at 7 bases. CDR3 size: 16 residues. Germline V gene lookup returns CDR1 DFQATT and CDR2 SNEGSKA (reference sequence). V lost 0 bases, J lost 0 bases, and 6 bases stayed unmatched. CDR3 sequence: CSARDRTGASTDTQYF. As DNA, the CDR3 is TGCAGTGCTAGAGATCGTACAGGGGCTAGCACAGATACGCAGTATTTT.

V gene TRBV5-1 combines with J gene TRBJ1-1, with 12 bases matching TRBD1. Per the germline V gene, CDR1 is SGHRS and CDR2 is YFSETQ. The V segment lost 4 bases and the J segment 0 bases; nucleotides outside the gene matches: 10. This CDR3 comprises 18 residues. CDR3 bases: TGCGCCAGCAGCAGAGGGACAGGGGGCCCGACTTTGAACACTGAAGCTTTCTTT. Amino acid sequence: CASSRGTGGPTLNTEAFF.

The rearrangement uses TRBV20-1 and TRBJ2-1; a weak D match, TRBD1 (6 bases). This CDR3 spans 12 amino acids. Between the trimmed V and J ends, which lost 5 bases and 7 bases, there was a span of 12 bases. The germline CDR1 and CDR2 sequences are DFQATT and SNEGSKA (reference sequence). Here the CDR3 DNA reads TGCAGTGCTGCTTACAGGGAGAATGAGCAGTTCTTC. Translation: CSAAYRENEQFF.

The V call is TRBV20-1, the J call TRBJ2-1, with a tentative D call TRBD2 (7 bases). This CDR3 region has 16 residues. Germline loops: CDR1 DFQATT, CDR2 SNEGSKA (reference sequence). Trimming removed 6 bases from V and 0 bases from J, with 18 bases in between. The CDR3 DNA reads TGCAGTGCCCATATAGGGGGGGGGCCCTCCTACAATGAGCAGTTCTTC. This encodes CSAHIGGGPSYNEQFF.

J is TRBJ2-2 and V is TRBV29-1; D is unresolved. The CDR3 runs 12 residues. V gave up 4 bases and J gave up 6 bases, with 9 bases separating them. Per the germline V gene, CDR1 is SQVTM and CDR2 is ANQGSEA. CDR3 sequence reads: CSVGSPPGELFF. DNA for the CDR3: TGCAGCGTTGGATCCCCCCCCGGGGAGCTGTTTTTT.

This clonotype was picked up a small number of times. The V and J genes are TRBV6-1 and TRBJ2-1; TRBD2 aligns across 11 bases. J lost 6 bases, V lost 6 bases, and 10 bases had no gene match. The CDR3 length is 16 residues. CDR1 is MNHNS, CDR2 SASEGT, per germline. The CDR3 loop is CASSRRLAGGGNEQFF. The CDR3 DNA follows: TGTGCCAGCAGCCGCCGTCTAGCGGGAGGTGGCAATGAGCAGTTCTTC.

V is TRBV27 and J is TRBJ2-2, with D hard to call. Trimming stripped 3 bases from V and 8 bases from J, with 7 bases between. The CDR3 extends over 12 amino acids. CDR1 and CDR2 (germline): MNHEY, SMNVEV (reference sequence). CDR3 region: CASSFFGGELFF. In DNA form, the CDR3 reads TGTGCCAGCAGTTTTTTTGGAGGGGAGCTGTTTTTT.

Many counts were recorded for this clonotype. This chain connects TRBV20-1 to TRBJ2-1, with D possibly TRBD2 on 6 matching bases. The V and J ends lost 3 bases and 5 bases respectively, with 11 bases between them. Per germline, CDR1 DFQATT and CDR2 SNEGSKA (reference sequence). The CDR3 length is 13 residues. The CDR3: CSASRDSNNEQFF. Written as DNA, the CDR3 is TGCAGTGCTAGCAGGGACTCTAACAATGAGCAGTTCTTC.